These 14 T cell receptor beta chains share one sample of origin, sequenced in a study of cytomegalovirus exposure and HLA in healthy donors. PCR primers comprised 60 Vbeta and 13 Jbeta primers. The table came from immunoSEQ multiplex PCR; TCRdb's copy has only in-frame clones and leaves some out. The sample lists about 100,000 clones, approximately 79% occurring once. The specimen was PBMCs. These receptors were obtained from a middle-aged woman in good health and CMV-seropositive.

This chain connects TRBV10-3 to TRBJ1-5; D is perhaps TRBD1 (5 bases). Germline V CDR1 and CDR2: ENHRY, SYGVKD. This CDR3 comprises 13 residues. Trimming took 10 bases from V and 9 from J, leaving 19 bases between them. The CDR3: CATRGTGAWPQHF. For the CDR3, the DNA is TGTGCCACGCGCGGGACGGGCGCCTGGCCCCAGCATTTT.

This clone occurred once. The rearrangement links TRBV15 to TRBJ1-6; no clear D gene. With 0 bases removed from V and 6 bases from J, the gap between germline ends came to 9 bases. The CDR3 loop spans 15 amino acids. In germline, CDR1 is LNHNV, CDR2 YYDKDF (reference sequence). In DNA form, the CDR3 reads TGTGCCACCAGCAGAGACAGGCTACTTAATTCACCCCTCCACTTT. As protein: CATSRDRLLNSPLHF. The entire variable domain, with the rest obtained from reference TRBV15 and TRBJ1-6, is as follows: DAMVIQNPRYQVTQFGKPVTLSCSQTLNHNVMYWYQQKSSQAPKLLFHYYDKDFNNEADTPDNFQSRRPNTSFCFLDIRSPGLGDTAMYLCATSRDRLLNSPLHFGNGTRLTVT.

This clone showed up just a few times. This chain uses TRBV10-3 with TRBJ1-5; possible D gene TRBD1, 5 bases. The CDR3 is made up of 15 amino acids. The germline V and J ends were trimmed by 4 bases and 6 bases, with 16 bases remaining between them. CDR1 and CDR2 from the germline V gene are ENHRY and SYGVKD. CDR3 residues: CAISGAAGRGQPQHF. CDR3 nucleotides: TGTGCCATCAGTGGGGCCGCGGGAAGGGGTCAGCCCCAGCATTTT.

V is TRBV5-6 and J is TRBJ2-7; TRBD1 matches at 7 bases. Germline loops: CDR1 SGHDT, CDR2 YYEEEE. The CDR3 is 13 amino acids. The J segment lost 0 bases and the V segment lost 6 bases, leaving 3 bases of the junction unmatched. The CDR3 DNA reads as TGTGCCAGCAACCGGGACAGCTCCTACGAGCAGTACTTC. It codes for CASNRDSSYEQYF.

The chain employs TRBV5-6 and TRBJ2-1; 9 bases line up with TRBD1. The junction had 1 base not matched to a gene; V was cut back by 1 base and J by 14 bases. Per germline, CDR1 SGHDT and CDR2 YYEEEE. The CDR3 consists of 11 residues. This CDR3 reads CASSLRTGEFF. The CDR3 nucleotides are TGTGCCAGCAGCTTGAGGACAGGGGAGTTCTTC.

This clone was counted a few times. The gene calls are TRBV30 and TRBJ2-7; 9 bases line up with TRBD1. Trimming cost V 8 bases and J 3 bases; bases outside gene matches: 8. This CDR3 comprises 13 residues. Germline V gene lookup returns CDR1 GTSNPN and CDR2 SVGIG (reference sequence). This CDR3 reads CATGGTGLYEQYF. The CDR3 bases are TGTGCCACTGGAGGGACAGGGCTCTACGAGCAGTACTTC.

The CDR3 loop reads CASSQERLGGYEQYF. CDR3 in DNA: TGTGCCAGCAGCCAAGAACGGCTAGGAGGATACGAGCAGTACTTC. The V and J genes are TRBV4-2 and TRBJ2-7; D possibly corresponds to TRBD2 (5 bases). The V end was cut by 0 bases, the J end by 4 bases, with 13 bases between. The CDR3 runs 15 residues. Germline CDR1 reads LGHNA; CDR2 reads YNFKEQ.

Regarding this clone: One end of the junction varies from germline; a read error may be responsible. The chain joins TRBV7-7 to TRBJ2-5, with a weak D call TRBD2 (6 bases). Per germline, CDR1 SSHAT and CDR2 FNYEAQ (reference sequence). This CDR3 contains 16 residues. CDR3 nucleotide sequence: TGTGCTAGCAGCGCCTTGGCTGGTGCGGGACAAGAGACCCAGTACTTC. Translation gives CASSALAGAGQETQYF.

This clone has just one count. This sequence joins TRBV2 and TRBJ1-1; 9 bases match TRBD1. This CDR3 contains 13 residues. Germline CDR1 and CDR2: SNHLY and FYNNEI. The V gene end was trimmed by 4 bases and the J gene end by 10 bases; junction bases not matched to a gene: 7. The CDR3 protein is CASSGTGAPGAFF. CDR3 bases: TGTGCCAGCAGTGGGACAGGGGCGCCTGGAGCTTTCTTT.

This sequence joins TRBV12-5 and TRBJ1-4, with 7 nucleotides matching TRBD1. The CDR3 spans 14 residues. Germline lookup yields CDR1 LGHNT and CDR2 FRNRAP. After removal of 6 bases from V and 4 bases from J, the junction contained 5 bases not matched to a gene. CDR3 DNA sequence: TGTGCTAGTGGGAGGGACAGCTTTAATGAAAAACTGTTTTTT. Amino acid sequence: CASGRDSFNEKLFF.

The chain joins TRBV5-4 to TRBJ1-6, with D tentatively TRBD1 (6 bases). Deletions cut 4 bases from V and 6 bases from J, with 11 bases between. This CDR3 has 14 residues. The germline V gene has CDR1 SGHNT and CDR2 YYREEE (reference sequence). The CDR3 spells CASSAGEVNSPLHF. The CDR3 DNA reads as TGTGCCAGCAGCGCAGGGGAAGTTAATTCACCCCTCCACTTT.

This rearrangement joins TRBV6-6 to TRBJ1-3, with D unresolved. The CDR3 totals 15 residues. Trimming removed 2 bases from V and 2 bases from J, with 10 bases in between. Per germline, CDR1 MNHNY and CDR2 SVGAGI (reference sequence). The CDR3 DNA is TGTGCCAGCAGTTACGTGGCGGGCGCTGGAAACACCATATATTTT. Translation: CASSYVAGAGNTIYF.

J is TRBJ1-1 and V is TRBV5-1; 8 bases fit TRBD1. J lost 0 bases, V lost 2 bases, and 3 bases had no gene match. The CDR3 sequence is 15 residues long. Germline assignment: CDR1 SGHRS and CDR2 YFSETQ. The CDR3 DNA reads TGCGCCAGCAGCTTACAGGGGGAATTGAACACTGAAGCTTTCTTT. Protein product: CASSLQGELNTEAFF.

The chain couples TRBV4-1 to TRBJ1-6, with unresolved D. Trimming stripped 1 base from V and 4 bases from J, with 11 bases between. Germline V gives CDR1 MGHRA, CDR2 YSYEKL. This CDR3 has 16 amino acids. This CDR3 is CASSQGFVGYNSPLHF. DNA of the CDR3: TGCGCCAGCAGCCAAGGGTTCGTCGGGTATAATTCACCCCTCCACTTT.